This note documents a single TCR beta chain sequence. Its antigen is unknown. Base qualities are missing; no much larger clone stands one base away. The sample belongs to a study of cytomegalovirus exposure and HLA in healthy donors listed by TCRdb under 2017. For context, the study as a whole: According to a later analysis, the roughly 130 validation repertoires were produced on the same platform as the 666 repertoires of the first cohort. The study combined high-throughput TCR immunosequencing, statistical association of individual TCRs with disease status, and machine learning to predict cytomegalovirus infection status. Besides the first cohort of 500 to 700 subjects, a separate validation cohort made up of over 100 different subjects was used. The study aimed to test whether signatures of past pathogen exposure could be identified by cataloging public T cell receptors.

General study outcomes and caveats: In the study, some 160 TCR beta chains were listed as associated with cytomegalovirus. A later analysis lacked HLA typing for the validation cohort, so it scored co-occurrence in that cohort across all 110 or so repertoires. A few of the identified cytomegalovirus-associated TCR beta chains were confirmed in vitro to be specific for cytomegalovirus antigens. It was suggested by the authors that the approach could potentially be generalized to other disease states and immunological phenotypes. While some public TCRs were present in many individuals, most TCR sequences turned up only very rarely across donors. In a later analysis, TCRs clustered in the first cohort were found to also tend to co-occur in the roughly 130 validation repertoires, with approximately 95% of cluster scores above 0. In both the original and validation cohorts, the classifier was reported to diagnose cytomegalovirus status with high specificity and sensitivity.

From its cysteine to its phenylalanine, the CDR3 spans 15 amino acids. This entry keeps only the CDR3 DNA: 45 bases, framed from base 1. Relative to germline, V is missing 7 bases and J is missing 0 bases, with 4 bases of the junction outside any gene match. CDR1 and CDR2 (LNHDA, SQIVND) derive from the germline V gene (reference sequence). Separate from the approximately 690-subject first cohort, the validation cohort of roughly 130 subjects was the group to which the donors belonged. The library was obtained by the immunoSEQ multiplex PCR assay. Per the source publication's procedure: A statistical classification framework was built to diagnose cytomegalovirus status from the catalog of TCR beta chain sequences. TCRdb carries this immuneACCESS record with in-frame sequences only. Its versions omit some clonotypes, under half of them owing to an unresolved V gene in the studies checked, with the rest unexplained. V and J calls and clone size are given by that table; D and trimming were obtained from the DNA. This sample comprises tens of thousands of clones, 85% to 95% of them detected only once. In total, the top ten clones hold nearly 0.7% of the sample.

The sequenced sample was PBMCs. The receptor comes from a woman aged 18-29 years in good health and CMV-seronegative. The rearranged chain carries TRBV19 and TRBJ2-5; TRBD2 lines up with 11 middle nucleotides. The DNA reads as follows: TGTGCCAGTAATTCGGGACTAGCGGACCAAGAGACCCAGTACTTC. This codes for CASNSGLADQETQYF.